The 5 T cell receptor beta chains in this list originate from one sample, sequenced in a study of T cells in localized non-small cell lung cancer. Repertoires were generated with immunoSEQ multiplex PCR, while TCRdb's copy carries only in-frame clones and drops some. The sample comprises approximately 11,000 clones, over 25% of which are singletons, and 5.2% rests with the top ten. Material: lung tumor tissue, obtained before any cancer treatment. The receptors shown here come from a man between 40 and 70 years old with stage I lung adenocarcinoma.

The chain couples TRBV18 to TRBJ1-2, with D perhaps matching TRBD1 (6 bases). Between the trimmed V and J ends, which lost 8 bases and 3 bases, there was a span of 13 bases. CDR1 and CDR2 (germline): KGHSH, LQKENI. CDR3 length equals 13 residues. The CDR3 sequence: CASAPGEDYGYTF. In DNA, the CDR3 is TGTGCCAGCGCCCCAGGGGAGGACTATGGCTACACCTTC.

The V and J genes are TRBV25-1 and TRBJ1-3; D is ambiguous. Per the germline V gene, CDR1 is MGHDK and CDR2 is SYGVNS. The CDR3 is 14 amino acids. V lost 6 bases and J 5 bases, leaving 14 bases between the germline ends. The CDR3 is CASRDAGNRNTIYF. The CDR3 nucleotides are TGTGCCAGCAGGGACGCGGGGAACAGAAACACCATATATTTT.

The chain recombines TRBV10-2 with TRBJ2-1, with TRBD1 identical over 10 bases. Germline lookup yields CDR1 WSHSY and CDR2 SAAADI. The CDR3 has 13 residues. V dropped 4 bases and J dropped 8; count of bases not matched to a gene: 2. This CDR3 reads CASSGTGGHEQFF. As DNA, the CDR3 is TGCGCCAGCAGTGGGACAGGGGGGCATGAGCAGTTCTTC.

This clone was seen only a few times. The chain couples TRBV11-3 to TRBJ1-1, with a weak D call TRBD1 (5 bases). The CDR3 contains 17 residues. Germline loops: CDR1 SGHNT, CDR2 YENEEA. V gave up 4 bases and J gave up 4 bases, with 22 bases separating them. CDR3 residues: CASSWELRQFYSTEAFF. The CDR3 DNA sequence: TGTGCCAGCAGCTGGGAGCTAAGACAGTTTTATAGCACTGAAGCTTTCTTT.

This clone showed up just a few times. The CDR3 DNA reads TGTGCCAGCAGCCGGGACGGGGATTCACCCCTCCACTTT. Protein product: CASSRDGDSPLHF. The rearrangement uses TRBV6-8 and TRBJ1-6; D possibly corresponds to TRBD1 (5 bases). This CDR3 region has 13 residues. Trimming shortened V by 6 bases and J by 8 bases, and 11 bases separated the two germline ends. Germline lookup yields CDR1 MNHGY and CDR2 SAAAGT.